This entry lists 4 T cell receptor beta chains sequenced from one sample in a study of OX40 agonist ivuxolimab in advanced cancers. Data came from immunoSEQ multiplex PCR; TCRdb stores just in-frame clones and leaves some out. The table has over 50,000 clones, 80% to 95% seen once; the top ten hold around 15%. The starting material was CD4+ or CD8+ T cells sorted from blood, obtained in a trial of the OX40 agonist ivuxolimab. These receptor sequences come from an adult with an advanced solid tumor such as melanoma, head and neck, liver or kidney cancer.

The rearrangement uses TRBV7-6 and TRBJ1-1; D gene unclear. Germline V gene sequence: CDR1 SGHVS, CDR2 FNYEAQ. Trimming took off 5 bases at V and 0 bases at J, with 13 bases between the two ends. This CDR3 contains 15 residues. CDR3 sequence: CASSTATVMNTEAFF. The DNA of the CDR3 is TGTGCCAGCAGCACCGCGACCGTGATGAACACTGAAGCTTTCTTT.

The chain joins TRBV29-1 to TRBJ2-7; TRBD1 matches at 8 bases. The CDR3 is 12 amino acids. Unmatched junction bases numbered 7, after V lost 6 bases and J lost 6 bases. Germline V CDR1 and CDR2: SQVTM, ANQGSEA. For the CDR3, the DNA is TGCAGCGTAGCCGGGACAGGCATCGAGCAGTACTTC. Residues: CSVAGTGIEQYF.

The V call is TRBV4-2, the J call TRBJ2-7; weak D call: TRBD1 (6 bases). Trimming removed 1 base at V and 1 base at J, with 17 bases between. In germline, CDR1 is LGHNA, CDR2 YNFKEQ. The CDR3 length is 17 residues. The CDR3 nucleotides read TGTGCCAGCAGCCAAGGGGTTTCTTGGGACATTTCCTACGAGCAGTACTTC. This codes for CASSQGVSWDISYEQYF.

V gene TRBV4-1 combines with J gene TRBJ1-2; D call uncertain. The germline V gene has CDR1 MGHRA and CDR2 YSYEKL. V shed 3 bases and J shed 5 bases, with 7 bases lying between them. The length of the CDR3 is 12 residues. The CDR3, as DNA: TGCGCCAGCAGCCACGGGATGTATGGCTACACCTTC. It yields the protein CASSHGMYGYTF.